The 5 T cell receptor beta chains listed next were all sequenced from one sample in a study of low-dose radiotherapy and immunotherapy resistance in tumors. TRAV and TRBV primers primed cDNA for both TCRalpha and TCRbeta. For amplifying TCRs, the PCR ran for approximately 21 cycles with Phusion, which was used together with a constant-region primer and the adapter on the V primers. Using its own MiXCR run on the reads, TCRdb lists one record per CDR3 protein. The table has approximately 90,000 distinct CDR3 sequences, under 10% seen once. The time point denotes: before trial treatment. The material was PBMCs, obtained before treatment. These receptors originate from a male donor with prostate cancer.

Many counts were recorded for this clonotype. The chain has TRBV12-3 or TRBV12-4 and TRBJ2-7, with 7 bases fitting TRBD2. This CDR3 has 16 amino acids. Trimming at V came to 1 base and at J to 0 bases, leaving 6 bases not matched to a gene. The CDR3 region has the DNA TGTGCCAGCAGTTTAGTTGGCGGGAGTAGCTCCTACGAGCAGTACTTC. Translating gives CASSLVGGSSSYEQYF.

This clonotype was detected many times. The chain is built from TRBV12-3 or TRBV12-4 and TRBJ2-7; D not certain. CDR3 size: 11 residues. Trimming pared 2 bases from V and 7 bases from J, leaving 6 bases between. CDR3 protein: CASSLLREQYF. In DNA, the CDR3 is TGTGCCAGCAGTTTATTGAGAGAGCAGTACTTC.

The genes are TRBV20-1 and TRBJ2-3; the match to TRBD2 covers 7 bases. Looked up from germline, CDR1 is DFQATT and CDR2 is SNEGSKA (reference sequence). V shed 7 bases, J shed 0 bases, and the junction held 10 bases outside the gene matches. CDR3 length: 15 amino acids. In DNA form, the CDR3 reads TGCAGTGGTAGGGGTCTAGCGGCTAGCACAGATACGCAGTATTTT. It codes for CSGRGLAASTDTQYF.

This clonotype was found many times. The chain carries TRBV2 and TRBJ2-5; 13 bases match TRBD2. Trimming at V came to 6 bases and at J to 2 bases, leaving 3 bases not matched to a gene. The CDR3 consists of 15 residues. Germline values: CDR1 SNHLY, CDR2 FYNNEI. In DNA form, the CDR3 reads TGTGCCAGCAGGGGACTAGCGGGAAGTCAAGAGACCCAGTACTTC. It encodes CASRGLAGSQETQYF.

This clonotype was picked up many times. This sequence joins TRBV29-1 and TRBJ1-1; no clear D. Trimming took off 4 bases at V and 1 base at J, with 19 bases between the two ends. Germline CDR1 is SQVTM and CDR2 is ANQGSEA. This CDR3 contains 16 residues. This CDR3 reads CSVGYLFEGRNTEAFF. In DNA, the CDR3 is TGCAGCGTTGGGTACCTATTCGAAGGGCGGAACACTGAAGCTTTCTTT. The full variable domain, with the rest looked up from reference TRBV29-1 and TRBJ1-1, is SAVISQKPSRDICQRGTSLTIQCQVDSQVTMMFWYRQQPGQSLTLIATANQGSEATYESGFVIDKFPISRPNLTFSTLTVSNMSPEDSSIYLCSVGYLFEGRNTEAFFGQGTRLTVV.